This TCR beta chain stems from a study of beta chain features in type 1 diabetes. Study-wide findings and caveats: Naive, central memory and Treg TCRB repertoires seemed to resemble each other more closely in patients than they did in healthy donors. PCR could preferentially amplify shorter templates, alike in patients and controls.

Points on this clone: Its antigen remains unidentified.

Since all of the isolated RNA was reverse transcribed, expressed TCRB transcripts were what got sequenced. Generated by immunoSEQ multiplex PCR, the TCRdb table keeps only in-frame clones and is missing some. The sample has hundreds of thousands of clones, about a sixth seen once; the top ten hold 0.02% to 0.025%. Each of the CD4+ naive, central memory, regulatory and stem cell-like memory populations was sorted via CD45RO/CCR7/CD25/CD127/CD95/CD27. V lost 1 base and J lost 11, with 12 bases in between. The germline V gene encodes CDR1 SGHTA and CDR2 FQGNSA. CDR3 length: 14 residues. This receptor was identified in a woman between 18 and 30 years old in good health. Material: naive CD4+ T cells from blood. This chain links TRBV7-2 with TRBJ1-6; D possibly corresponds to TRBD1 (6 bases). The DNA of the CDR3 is TGTGCCAGCAGCTTAGGGGGGCCAGTAGCACCCCTCCACTTT. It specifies CASSLGGPVAPLHF.